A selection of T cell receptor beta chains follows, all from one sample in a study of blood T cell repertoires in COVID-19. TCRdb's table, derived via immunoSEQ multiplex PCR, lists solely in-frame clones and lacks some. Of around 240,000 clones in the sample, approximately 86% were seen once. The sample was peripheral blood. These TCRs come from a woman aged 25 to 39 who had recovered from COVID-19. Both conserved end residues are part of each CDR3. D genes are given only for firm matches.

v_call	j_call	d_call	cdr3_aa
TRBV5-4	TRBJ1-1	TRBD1	CASRQGQGVMNTEAFF
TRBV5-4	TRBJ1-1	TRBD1	CASSSTGEAFF
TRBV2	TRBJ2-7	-	CASKREVHEQYF
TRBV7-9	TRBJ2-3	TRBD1	CATDRGTDTQYF
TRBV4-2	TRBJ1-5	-	CASSQRRGKDQPQHF
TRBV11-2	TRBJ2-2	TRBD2	CASSGGLAGGTGELFF
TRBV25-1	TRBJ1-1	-	CASSEWGRGVNTEAFF
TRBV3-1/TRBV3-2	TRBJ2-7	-	CASSQGSIGARYEQYF
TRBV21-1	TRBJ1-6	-	CASPPVGSGIRRCSYNSPLHF
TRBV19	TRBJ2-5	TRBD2	CASSIILAGGQETQYF
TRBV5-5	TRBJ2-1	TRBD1	CASSLLWAGQAYNEQFF
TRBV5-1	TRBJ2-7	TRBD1	CASTRTGGYEQYF
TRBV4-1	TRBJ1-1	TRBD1	CASSQDGPGQGGSAFF
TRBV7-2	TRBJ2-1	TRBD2	CASSLIGGAYNEQFF
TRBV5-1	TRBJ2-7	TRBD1	CASSLGGGTGTYEQYF
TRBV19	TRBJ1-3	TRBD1	CASRDRVDGNTIYF
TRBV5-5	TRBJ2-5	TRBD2	CASSLYQRGGKGVVQETQYF
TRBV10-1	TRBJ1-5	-	CASRRGARENSNQPQHF
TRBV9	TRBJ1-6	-	CASSASGTPSSYNSPLHF